Listed here are 13 T cell receptor beta chains from one sample, sequenced in a study of T cell repertoires in cytomegalovirus infection (dated 2019 in TCRdb). The sequencer was an Illumina HiSeq 1500. The public reads were run again by TCRdb, first through fastp at Q25 and then through MiXCR, and only productive beta chains were kept. Each CDR3 protein appears once, grouped with its most common genes and DNA. Recorded for this sample are about 140,000 distinct CDR3 sequences; about 6% of them occurred a single time. The top ten clonotypes cover approximately 18% of the sample. The sequencing sample was made of PBMCs. Every receptor here comes from a human donor in good health (CMV status not recorded). Some clones in this sample may be carry-over from other donors' samples.

This clonotype was detected ten times or more. The genes are TRBV24-1 and TRBJ2-1; the match to TRBD1 covers 8 bases. Germline CDR1 KGHDR, CDR2 SFDVKD. The trim removed 3 bases at V and 2 bases at J, leaving 8 bases unmatched. This CDR3 comprises 17 residues. CDR3 protein: CATSDTGRTGPYNEQFF. DNA of the CDR3: TGTGCCACCAGTGATACCGGCCGGACAGGGCCCTACAATGAGCAGTTCTTC.

This sequence joins TRBV7-2 and TRBJ1-5; TRBD1 might be the D (5 bases). The V gene lost 4 bases and the J gene lost 2 bases, with 9 bases spanning the gap. This CDR3 region has 14 residues. Germline CDR1 reads SGHTA; CDR2 reads FQGNSA. The CDR3 loop is CASSSPGRNQPQHF. CDR3 sequence (DNA): TGTGCCAGCAGCTCACCGGGACGCAATCAGCCCCAGCATTTT.

This clonotype was observed many times. The chain recombines TRBV19 with TRBJ1-2; 11 bases agree with TRBD1. V dropped 4 bases and J dropped 4; count of bases not matched to a gene: 5. CDR1 LNHDA and CDR2 SQIVND come from the germline V gene (reference sequence). The CDR3 loop spans 15 amino acids. CDR3 in amino acids: CASSTRTGGTYGYTF. The CDR3 bases are TGTGCCAGTAGTACAAGGACAGGGGGCACCTATGGCTACACCTTC.

This clonotype was detected many times. The V call is TRBV7-2, the J call TRBJ2-3, with unresolved D. CDR1 SGHTA and CDR2 FQGNSA come from the germline V gene. Trimming took off 0 bases at V and 4 bases at J, with 5 bases between the two ends. CDR3 length: 13 amino acids. CDR3 DNA: TGTGCCAGCAGCTTAGCGTTTCCAGATACGCAGTATTTT. The encoded protein is CASSLAFPDTQYF. Full variable domain (remainder filled in from reference TRBV7-2 and TRBJ2-3): GAGVSQSPSNKVTEKGKDVELRCDPISGHTALYWYRQSLGQGLEFLIYFQGNSAPDKSGLPSDRFSAERTGGSVSTLTIQRTQQEDSAVYLCASSLAFPDTQYFGPGTRLTVL.

By share, this clonotype counts as medium-sized. The DNA of the CDR3 is TGTGCCAGCAGCTCCGGGCCGAGGGCTAGGGGACGGGAGACCCAGTACTTC. Its translation: CASSSGPRARGRETQYF. The chain carries TRBV7-2 and TRBJ2-5, with D perhaps being TRBD1 or TRBD2 (5 bases each). The ends were cut back, 4 bases at V and 5 bases at J, with 23 bases in the middle. Per germline, CDR1 SGHTA and CDR2 FQGNSA. This CDR3 spans 17 amino acids.

At least ten counts were recorded for this clonotype. The chain links TRBV7-2 to TRBJ2-5; D not resolved. The V end was cut by 1 base, the J end by 6 bases, with 15 bases between. Germline V gives CDR1 SGHTA, CDR2 FQGNSA. This CDR3 has 15 amino acids. As DNA, the CDR3 is TGTGCCAGCAGCTTAGAAGTCGTAGGGATGAAGACCCAGTACTTC. This sequence encodes CASSLEVVGMKTQYF.

This clonotype was seen ten or more times. Here the CDR3 DNA reads TGTGCCAGCAGTGACTTGCCGGGACAAGGTGCCTACAATGAGCAGTTCTTC. Protein sequence: CASSDLPGQGAYNEQFF. This rearrangement joins TRBV2 to TRBJ2-1; D possibly corresponds to TRBD1 (6 bases). Germline-derived CDR1 and CDR2 are SNHLY and FYNNEI. Trimming stripped 3 bases from V and 2 bases from J, with 17 bases between. The CDR3 is made up of 17 amino acids.

The chain recombines TRBV20-1 with TRBJ1-1; 8 nucleotides line up with TRBD1. V shed 5 bases and J 4 bases; nucleotides not matched to a gene: 3. The length of the CDR3 is 12 residues. CDR1 DFQATT and CDR2 SNEGSKA come from the germline V gene (reference sequence). Here the CDR3 reads CSAYRGVTEAFF. CDR3 nucleotide sequence: TGCAGTGCTTACAGGGGGGTCACTGAAGCTTTCTTT.

This clonotype has ten or more counts. The chain joins TRBV29-1 to TRBJ1-1; the D is unclear. With 1 base removed from V and 5 bases from J, the gap between germline ends came to 11 bases. The CDR3 totals 13 residues. From germline, CDR1 is SQVTM and CDR2 ANQGSEA. DNA for the CDR3: TGCAGCGTTGAAGTTTCCGGGAAGACTGAAGCTTTCTTT. Its translation: CSVEVSGKTEAFF.

The CDR3 spells CASSQGLAGNYEQYF. The CDR3, as DNA: TGTGCCAGCAGTCAGGGACTAGCGGGGAACTACGAGCAGTACTTC. This chain uses TRBV2 with TRBJ2-7; 13 nucleotides align to TRBD2. The CDR3 totals 15 residues. With V trimmed by 5 bases and J by 3 bases, 4 bases remained unmatched. Germline CDR1 is SNHLY and CDR2 is FYNNEI.

This clonotype was detected ten times or more. This CDR3 is CASSIQSEAFF. As DNA, the CDR3 is TGTGCCAGTAGTATTCAATCTGAAGCTTTCTTT. This rearrangement joins TRBV19 to TRBJ1-1; D is ambiguous. The CDR3 runs 11 residues. V dropped 3 bases and J dropped 6 bases, with 5 bases sitting between them. Per germline, CDR1 LNHDA and CDR2 SQIVND (reference sequence).

This clonotype has a count of ten or more. The V call is TRBV7-3, the J call TRBJ2-3; perhaps D is TRBD1 or TRBD2 (7 bases each). CDR1 and CDR2 (germline): SGHTA, FQGTGA. V was shortened by 5 bases and J by 0 bases, with 12 bases between the two germline ends. CDR3 size: 15 residues. The CDR3, as DNA: TGTGCCAGCAGCCAGGGGGGGGTTAGCACAGATACGCAGTATTTT. Translated, it gives CASSQGGVSTDTQYF.

There are many counts of this clonotype. The V gene is TRBV7-9, the J gene TRBJ2-3, with D perhaps assigned TRBD1 or TRBD2 (6 bases each). This CDR3 region has 15 residues. V lost 2 bases and J 0 bases, leaving 9 bases between the germline ends. Germline-derived CDR1 and CDR2 are SEHNR and FQNEAQ (reference sequence). The CDR3 DNA sequence: TGTGCCAGCAGCTTAAGGGGGGCCAGCACAGATACGCAGTATTTT. This translates into CASSLRGASTDTQYF.